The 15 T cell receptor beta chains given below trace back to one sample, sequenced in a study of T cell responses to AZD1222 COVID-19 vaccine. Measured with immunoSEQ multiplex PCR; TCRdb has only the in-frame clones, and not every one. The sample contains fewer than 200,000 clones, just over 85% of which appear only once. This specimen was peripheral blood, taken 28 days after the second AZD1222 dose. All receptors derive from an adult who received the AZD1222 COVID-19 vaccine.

CDR3 residues: CASSRGPGLDEKLFF. CDR3 DNA sequence: TGTGCCAGCAGTCGGGGCCCAGGTCTTGATGAAAAACTGTTTTTT. The V and J genes are TRBV11-3 and TRBJ1-4, with D perhaps TRBD1 (5 bases). Trimming pared 6 bases from V and 6 bases from J, leaving 17 bases between. The CDR3 totals 15 residues. Germline V lookup: CDR1 SGHNT, CDR2 YENEEA.

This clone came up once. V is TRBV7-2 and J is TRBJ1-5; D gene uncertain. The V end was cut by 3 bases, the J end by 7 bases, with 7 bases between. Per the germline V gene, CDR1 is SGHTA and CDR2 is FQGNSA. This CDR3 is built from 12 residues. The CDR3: CASSFDGQPQHF. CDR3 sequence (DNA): TGTGCCAGCAGCTTTGATGGGCAGCCCCAGCATTTT.

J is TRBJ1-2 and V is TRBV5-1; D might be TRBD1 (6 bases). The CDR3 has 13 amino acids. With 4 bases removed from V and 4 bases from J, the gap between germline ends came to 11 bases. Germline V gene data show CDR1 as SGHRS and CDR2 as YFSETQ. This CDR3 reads CASSNDRSYGYTF. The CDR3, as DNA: TGCGCCAGCAGCAATGACAGGAGCTATGGCTACACCTTC.

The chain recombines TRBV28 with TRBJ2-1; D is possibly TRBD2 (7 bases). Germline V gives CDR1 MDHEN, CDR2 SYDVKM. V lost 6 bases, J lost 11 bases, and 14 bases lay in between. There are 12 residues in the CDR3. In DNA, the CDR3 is TGTGCCAGCAGCTCTCTCGGGGGGCAGCAGTTCTTC. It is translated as CASSSLGGQQFF.

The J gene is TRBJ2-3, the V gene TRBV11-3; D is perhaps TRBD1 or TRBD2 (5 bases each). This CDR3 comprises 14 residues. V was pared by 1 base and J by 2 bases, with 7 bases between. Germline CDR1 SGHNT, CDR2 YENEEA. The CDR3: CASSLGGTTDTQYF. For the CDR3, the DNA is TGTGCCAGCAGCTTAGGGGGGACCACAGATACGCAGTATTTT.

The CDR3 spells CASSFRGVPYNEQFF. The CDR3 nucleotides read TGTGCCAGCAGCTTTAGAGGGGTCCCATACAATGAGCAGTTCTTC. This chain links TRBV7-9 with TRBJ2-1; perhaps D is TRBD1 or TRBD2 (5 bases each). The CDR3 covers 15 residues. Between the trimmed V and J ends, which lost 3 bases and 4 bases, there was a span of 13 bases. Germline CDR1 is SEHNR and CDR2 is FQNEAQ (reference sequence).

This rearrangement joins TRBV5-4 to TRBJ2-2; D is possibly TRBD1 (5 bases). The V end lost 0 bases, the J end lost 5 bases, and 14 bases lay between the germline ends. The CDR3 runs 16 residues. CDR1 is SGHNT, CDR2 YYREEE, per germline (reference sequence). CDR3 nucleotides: TGTGCCAGCAGCTTGGATCCAGGGCTAAGGACCGGGGAGCTGTTTTTT. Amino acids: CASSLDPGLRTGELFF. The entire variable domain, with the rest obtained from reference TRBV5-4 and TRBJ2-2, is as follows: ETGVTQSPTHLIKTRGQQVTLRCSSQSGHNTVSWYQQALGQGPQFIFQYYREEENGRGNFPPRFSGLQFPNYSSELNVNALELDDSALYLCASSLDPGLRTGELFFGEGSRLTVL.

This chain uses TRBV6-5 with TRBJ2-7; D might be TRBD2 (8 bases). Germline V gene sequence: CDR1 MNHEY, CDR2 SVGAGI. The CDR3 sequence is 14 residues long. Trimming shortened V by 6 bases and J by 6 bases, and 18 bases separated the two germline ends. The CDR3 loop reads CASSREGAGLEQYF. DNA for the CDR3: TGTGCCAGCAGCCGGGAGGGGGCAGGACTCGAGCAGTACTTC.

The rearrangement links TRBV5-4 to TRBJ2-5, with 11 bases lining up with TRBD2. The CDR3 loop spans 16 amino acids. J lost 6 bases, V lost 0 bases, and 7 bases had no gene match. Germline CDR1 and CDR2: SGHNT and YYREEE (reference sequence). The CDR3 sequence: CASSLEDSGGAKTQYF. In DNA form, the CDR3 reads TGTGCCAGCAGCTTGGAGGATAGCGGGGGGGCAAAGACCCAGTACTTC.

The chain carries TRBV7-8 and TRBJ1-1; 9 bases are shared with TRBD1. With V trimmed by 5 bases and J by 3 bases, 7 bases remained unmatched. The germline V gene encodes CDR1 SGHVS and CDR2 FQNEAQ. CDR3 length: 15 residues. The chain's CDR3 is CASSLYRGLYTEAFF. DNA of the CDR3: TGTGCCAGCAGCCTGTACAGGGGGCTGTACACTGAAGCTTTCTTT.

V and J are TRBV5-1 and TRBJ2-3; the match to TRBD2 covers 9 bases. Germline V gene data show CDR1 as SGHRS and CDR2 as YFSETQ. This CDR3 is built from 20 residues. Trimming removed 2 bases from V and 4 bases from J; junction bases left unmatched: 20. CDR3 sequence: CASSFRIGTSNGRSPDTQYF. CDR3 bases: TGCGCCAGCAGCTTCCGGATAGGGACTAGCAATGGGAGAAGTCCAGATACGCAGTATTTT.

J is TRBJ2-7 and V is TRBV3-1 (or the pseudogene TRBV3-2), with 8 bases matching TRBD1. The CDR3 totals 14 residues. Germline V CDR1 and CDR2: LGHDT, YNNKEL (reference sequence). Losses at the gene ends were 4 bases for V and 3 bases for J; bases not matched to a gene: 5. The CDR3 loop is CASSLMDRDYEQYF. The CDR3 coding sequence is TGTGCCAGCAGCCTCATGGACAGGGACTACGAGCAGTACTTC.

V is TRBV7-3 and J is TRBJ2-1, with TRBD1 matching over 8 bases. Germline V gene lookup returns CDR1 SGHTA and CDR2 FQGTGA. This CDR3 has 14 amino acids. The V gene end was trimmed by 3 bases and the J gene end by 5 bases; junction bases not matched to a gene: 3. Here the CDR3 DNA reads TGTGCCAGCAGCTTGGTGGGACAGGACAATGAGCAGTTCTTC. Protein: CASSLVGQDNEQFF.

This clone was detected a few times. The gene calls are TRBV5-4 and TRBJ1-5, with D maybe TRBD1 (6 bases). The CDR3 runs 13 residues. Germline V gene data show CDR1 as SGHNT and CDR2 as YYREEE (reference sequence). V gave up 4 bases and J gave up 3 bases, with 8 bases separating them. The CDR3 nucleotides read TGTGCCAGCAGCCCAGGGGCCAATCAGCCCCAGCATTTT. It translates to CASSPGANQPQHF.

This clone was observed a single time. The CDR3 DNA reads as TGTGCCAGCAGTGAGTGGGACAGGTCCTACGAGCAGTACTTC. As protein: CASSEWDRSYEQYF. The rearrangement joins TRBV6-1 to TRBJ2-7, with TRBD1 matching 8 bases. With V trimmed by 3 bases and J by 1 base, 2 bases remained unmatched. The CDR3 covers 14 residues. Per germline, CDR1 MNHNS and CDR2 SASEGT.